This TCR beta chain was documented in a study of T cells expressing NK-cell markers. Turning to the study itself: The study drew TCR beta repertoires from sorted CD3+CD56+NKG2C+, CD3+CD56+NKG2C- and CD3+CD56-NKG2C+ T cells.

Germline lookup yields CDR1 DFQATT and CDR2 SNEGSKA (reference sequence). The CDR3 loop spans 15 amino acids. Concerning this clonotype itself: Its cognate antigen is unknown.

General observations from the study: Expanded clones of NKG2C+ T cells had an unclear HCMV specificity.

TCRdb reprocessed the 5' RACE reads and reports one entry per CDR3 protein, with no DNA. The sample's table shows approximately 380,000 distinct CDR3 sequences. Sequences were obtained from blood T cells: a sorted CD56 or NKG2C T cell subset, CD4+ or CD8+ T cells, or bulk PBMC T cells (not recorded which). The TCR sequence derives from a man aged 18-75 years in good health. V and J are TRBV20-1 and TRBJ2-6; TCRdb lists TRBD1, though no DNA is available to test this call. CDR3 sequence: CSATRGQGGANVLTF.